This note documents a single TCR beta chain sequence. The source of the sample is a study of response to subunit inactivated influenza vaccine. Via MiXCR, TCRdb re-called the RT-PCR reads, giving one row per CDR3 protein. The sample yields about 540,000 distinct CDR3 sequences, 20% to 25% seen once. In addition, the sample was reused for a study of T cells expressing NK-cell markers. This second study notes: UMIs accompanied the 5'RACE template switching by which TCR beta cDNA was made. Sorting was limited to alpha-beta TCR-expressing T cells with an anti-gamma-delta TCR antibody in several experiments. It remained uncertain whether the expanded NKG2C+ T cell clones were specific for HCMV antigens.

The TCR was taken from a man aged 45-65 years who received an inactivated influenza vaccine. The sequences come from CD4+ T cells sorted from PBMCs, collected 11 to 12 days after vaccination.

The CDR3, as DNA: TGTGCCAGCAGTCTACGGACCAGCGAGCAGTACTTC. Its protein product is CASSLRTSEQYF. The V gene is TRBV12-3 or TRBV12-4, the J gene TRBJ2-7; D unresolved. Trimming cost V 5 bases and J 6 bases, with 11 bases left between them. The CDR3 covers 12 residues.